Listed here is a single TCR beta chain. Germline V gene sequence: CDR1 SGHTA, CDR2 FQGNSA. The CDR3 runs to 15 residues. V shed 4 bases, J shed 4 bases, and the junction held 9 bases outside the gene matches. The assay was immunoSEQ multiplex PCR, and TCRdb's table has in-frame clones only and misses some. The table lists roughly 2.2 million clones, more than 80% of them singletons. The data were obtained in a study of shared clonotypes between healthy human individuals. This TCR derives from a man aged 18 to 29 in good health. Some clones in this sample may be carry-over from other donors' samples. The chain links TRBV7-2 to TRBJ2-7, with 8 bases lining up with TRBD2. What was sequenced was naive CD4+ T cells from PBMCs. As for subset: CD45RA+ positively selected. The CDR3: CASSSPAGAPYEQYF. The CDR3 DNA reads TGTGCCAGCAGCTCCCCAGCGGGGGCGCCGTACGAGCAGTACTTC.